The next 18 T cell receptor beta chains were all read from a single sample in a study of cytomegalovirus exposure and HLA in healthy donors. The PCR employed 60 Vbeta primers together with 13 Jbeta primers. Generated by immunoSEQ multiplex PCR, the TCRdb table keeps only in-frame clones and is missing some. The sample lists some 180,000 clones, roughly three quarters occurring once. Material: PBMCs. The receptors stem from a male donor in good health and CMV-seronegative.

This clone occurred a few times. The chain joins TRBV10-3 to TRBJ1-2; no firm D call. The CDR3 spans 14 residues. V lost 0 bases to trimming and J lost 2 bases, with 7 bases between them. Germline CDR1 ENHRY, CDR2 SYGVKD. The CDR3 sequence: CAISESEKNYGYTF. In DNA form, the CDR3 reads TGTGCCATCAGTGAGTCGGAGAAGAACTATGGCTACACCTTC.

The chain has TRBV6-5 and TRBJ1-6; TRBD1 agrees at 9 bases. J was trimmed by 9 bases and V by 6 bases; bases with no gene match: 9. Germline assignment: CDR1 MNHEY and CDR2 SVGAGI. This CDR3 spans 15 amino acids. The CDR3 spells CASRDPGQGRSPLHF. The CDR3 DNA follows: TGTGCCAGCAGAGACCCGGGACAGGGACGTTCACCCCTCCACTTT.

This rearrangement joins TRBV2 to TRBJ2-3; D is possibly TRBD2 (6 bases). The CDR3 loop spans 15 amino acids. V was trimmed by 3 bases and J by 1 base, leaving 11 bases between them. Germline V lookup: CDR1 SNHLY, CDR2 FYNNEI. CDR3 sequence (DNA): TGTGCCAGCAGTGATCGGGGGTTCGGCACAGATACGCAGTATTTT. Protein product: CASSDRGFGTDTQYF.

This clone was seen just once. The chain couples TRBV10-3 to TRBJ2-4, with D possibly being TRBD2 (5 bases). The CDR3 is 17 residues long. V was pared by 0 bases and J by 0 bases, with 12 bases between. Per the germline V gene, CDR1 is ENHRY and CDR2 is SYGVKD. The DNA for the CDR3 is TGTGCCATCAGTGAGTCGACCGGGAATATAGCCAAAAACATTCAGTACTTC. Translated: CAISESTGNIAKNIQYF.

The count of this clone is one. V gene TRBV7-2 combines with J gene TRBJ2-3; 11 nucleotides align to TRBD2. The CDR3 extends over 16 amino acids. CDR1 and CDR2 from the germline V gene are SGHTA and FQGNSA. J was trimmed by 0 bases and V by 4 bases; bases with no gene match: 3. CDR3 nucleotides: TGTGCCAGCAGCTCCGGGACTAGCGGTAGCACAGATACGCAGTATTTT. Residues: CASSSGTSGSTDTQYF.

The rearrangement uses TRBV4-1 and TRBJ1-2; D is possibly TRBD1 (5 bases). Germline assignment: CDR1 MGHRA and CDR2 YSYEKL. This CDR3 comprises 14 residues. Trimming pared 4 bases from V and 2 bases from J, leaving 11 bases between. The CDR3 coding sequence is TGCGCCAGCAGCCTCCAGGACAAAAACTATGGCTACACCTTC. Its protein product is CASSLQDKNYGYTF.

The rearrangement uses TRBV4-1 and TRBJ1-6, with no clear D. Trimming pared 0 bases from V and 7 bases from J, leaving 16 bases between. The germline V gene has CDR1 MGHRA and CDR2 YSYEKL. The CDR3 sequence is 17 residues long. In DNA, the CDR3 is TGCGCCAGCAGCCAAGATTGGCTCGCGGGCCGAAATTCACCCCTCCACTTT. This encodes CASSQDWLAGRNSPLHF.

V is TRBV6-5 and J is TRBJ2-3, with TRBD2 identical over 7 bases. Germline-derived CDR1 and CDR2 are MNHEY and SVGAGI. With V trimmed by 5 bases and J by 4 bases, 3 bases remained unmatched. The CDR3 runs 13 residues. DNA for the CDR3: TGTGCCAGCAGTCGACTAGCTCCAGATACGCAGTATTTT. Amino acids: CASSRLAPDTQYF.

The V gene is TRBV6-6, the J gene TRBJ2-3, with TRBD2 matching over 10 bases. The germline gives CDR1 MNHNY, CDR2 SVGAGI (reference sequence). The V gene end was trimmed by 8 bases and the J gene end by 6 bases; junction bases not matched to a gene: 11. The CDR3 has 15 residues. CDR3 sequence reads: CASGGLAGVSDTQYF. The CDR3 DNA reads TGTGCCAGCGGGGGCCTAGCGGGAGTCTCGGATACGCAGTATTTT.

This chain links TRBV9 with TRBJ2-1; TRBD2 is a possible D gene (6 bases). The length of the CDR3 is 15 residues. In germline, CDR1 is SGDLS, CDR2 YYNGEE. V gave up 1 base and J gave up 8 bases, with 16 bases separating them. In DNA, the CDR3 is TGTGCCAGCAGCGTATCAGGAGTCTCGGGGGATGAGCAGTTCTTC. Translation gives CASSVSGVSGDEQFF.

This clone was counted a few times. The genes are TRBV19 and TRBJ1-5; 12 nucleotides line up with TRBD1. CDR3 length equals 18 residues. The junction had 12 bases not matched to a gene; V was cut back by 4 bases and J by 5 bases. Germline V gene lookup returns CDR1 LNHDA and CDR2 SQIVND (reference sequence). The CDR3 sequence: CASSKGTGGSFGDQPQHF. In nucleotides, the CDR3 is TGTGCCAGTAGTAAGGGGACAGGGGGCTCCTTCGGGGATCAGCCCCAGCATTTT. The whole variable domain, remainder taken from reference TRBV19 and TRBJ1-5, is DGGITQSPKYLFRKEGQNVTLSCEQNLNHDAMYWYRQDPGQGLRLIYYSQIVNDFQKGDIAEGYSVSREKKESFPLTVTSAQKNPTAFYLCASSKGTGGSFGDQPQHFGDGTRLSIL.

A remark on this clone: The junction does not match germline at one end; this may be a read error. The DNA for the CDR3 is TGTTCCAGCAGCTTGGGGAGCGGGGGGTATGCGAATGAGCAGTTCTTC. Its protein is CSSSLGSGGYANEQFF. This chain connects TRBV7-9 to TRBJ2-1; 9 nucleotides line up with TRBD2. The CDR3 is 16 amino acids. Germline assignment: CDR1 SEHNR and CDR2 FQNEAQ (reference sequence).

The chain couples TRBV4-2 to TRBJ1-5, with D possibly TRBD1 on 5 matching bases. Germline CDR1 reads LGHNA; CDR2 reads YNFKEQ. The V end was cut by 1 base, the J end by 4 bases, with 14 bases between. The CDR3 sequence is 16 residues long. CDR3 in DNA: TGTGCCAGCAGCCAAGTGAGCAATAACAGGAATCAGCCCCAGCATTTT. Translation: CASSQVSNNRNQPQHF.

This rearrangement joins TRBV7-9 to TRBJ2-5, with 9 bases fitting TRBD2. CDR1 and CDR2 (germline): SEHNR, FQNEAQ (reference sequence). V shed 3 bases and J 3 bases; nucleotides not matched to a gene: 2. The CDR3 has 14 residues. CDR3 in DNA: TGTGCCAGCAGCTTTTCTAGCGGGAAAGAGACCCAGTACTTC. Encoded protein: CASSFSSGKETQYF.

This chain links TRBV9 with TRBJ2-3, with TRBD2 identical over 11 bases. This CDR3 has 17 residues. Unmatched junction bases numbered 6, after V lost 3 bases and J lost 0 bases. The germline V gene encodes CDR1 SGDLS and CDR2 YYNGEE. The CDR3 sequence is CASSGEGLADSTDTQYF. The CDR3 DNA is TGTGCCAGCAGCGGAGAGGGACTAGCGGATAGCACAGATACGCAGTATTTT.

This clone was found once. The chain links TRBV4-1 to TRBJ2-3, with TRBD1 identical over 8 bases. The CDR3 length is 16 residues. The V and J ends lost 4 bases and 1 base, in that order; junction bases with no gene match: 7. Looked up from germline, CDR1 is MGHRA and CDR2 is YSYEKL. The CDR3 region is CASSLEQGVRTDTQYF. The CDR3 nucleotides are TGCGCCAGCAGCCTAGAACAGGGGGTCCGCACAGATACGCAGTATTTT.

This chain links TRBV27 with TRBJ1-5; D is undetermined. Per the germline V gene, CDR1 is MNHEY and CDR2 is SMNVEV (reference sequence). The CDR3 extends over 15 amino acids. Trimming left V 5 bases short and J 2 bases short, with 13 bases between. CDR3 nucleotides: TGTGCCAGCAGTCTCCATGAGGATGGCAATCAGCCCCAGCATTTT. This encodes CASSLHEDGNQPQHF.

This clone was detected once. The chain links TRBV12-5 to TRBJ1-5; D ambiguous. CDR1 is LGHNT and CDR2 is FRNRAP in the germline V gene. This CDR3 has 11 amino acids. Trimming stripped 7 bases from V and 5 bases from J, with 6 bases between. The CDR3 is CASALDQPQHF. CDR3 bases: TGTGCTAGTGCCTTAGATCAGCCCCAGCATTTT.